This TCR beta chain stems from a study of T cell repertoires in cytomegalovirus infection. Study information: Indications came from public TCR beta signatures; they pointed to CMV infection and to a matching HLA type. Study outcomes and limitations: Accumulated public TCR beta family frequency recognized individuals carrying CMV together with the relevant HLA. There were HLA-C-restricted CMV-specific TCR beta clonotypes dominating the ex vivo response.

This clonotype has just a few counts. Antigen: not known. Trimming cost V 6 bases and J 1 base; bases outside gene matches: 9. Looked up from germline, CDR1 is SNHLY and CDR2 is FYNNEI. The CDR3 covers 16 residues. TCRdb re-called the reads through MiXCR, storing one row per CDR3 protein. The profile shows about 770,000 distinct CDR3 sequences, almost 30% of them singletons. Sequencing was performed on cultured CD8+ T cells from PBMCs, taken from culture after CMV antigen stimulation. The source is a human donor in good health (CMV status not recorded). Some clones in this sample may be carry-over from other donors' samples. The chain links TRBV2 to TRBJ2-5, with 9 bases identical to TRBD1. CDR3 residues: CASRGPGQGLQETQYF. The CDR3 DNA reads as TGTGCCAGCAGAGGACCGGGACAGGGACTCCAAGAGACCCAGTACTTC. Supplemented by reference TRBV2 and TRBJ2-5, the full variable domain reads EPEVTQTPSHQVTQMGQEVILRCVPISNHLYFYWYRQILGQKVEFLVSFYNNEISEKSEIFDDQFSVERPDGSNFTLKIRSTKLEDSAMYFCASRGPGQGLQETQYFGPGTRLLVL.